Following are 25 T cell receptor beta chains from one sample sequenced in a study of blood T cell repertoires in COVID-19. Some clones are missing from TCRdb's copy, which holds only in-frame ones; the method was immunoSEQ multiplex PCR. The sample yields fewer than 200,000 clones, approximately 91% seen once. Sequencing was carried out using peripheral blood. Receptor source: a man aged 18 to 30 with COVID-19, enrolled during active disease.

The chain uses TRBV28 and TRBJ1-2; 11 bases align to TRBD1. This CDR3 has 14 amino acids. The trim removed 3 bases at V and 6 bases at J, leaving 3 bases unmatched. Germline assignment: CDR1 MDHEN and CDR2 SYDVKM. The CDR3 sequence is CASSFGTGGNGYTF. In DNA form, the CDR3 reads TGTGCCAGCAGTTTCGGGACAGGGGGTAATGGCTACACCTTC.

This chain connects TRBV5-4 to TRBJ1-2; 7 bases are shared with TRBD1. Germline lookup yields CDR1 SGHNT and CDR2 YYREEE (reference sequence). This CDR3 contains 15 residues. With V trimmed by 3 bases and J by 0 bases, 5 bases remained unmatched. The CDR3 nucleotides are TGTGCCAGCAGCTACAACAGGGGACCTAACTATGGCTACACCTTC. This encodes CASSYNRGPNYGYTF.

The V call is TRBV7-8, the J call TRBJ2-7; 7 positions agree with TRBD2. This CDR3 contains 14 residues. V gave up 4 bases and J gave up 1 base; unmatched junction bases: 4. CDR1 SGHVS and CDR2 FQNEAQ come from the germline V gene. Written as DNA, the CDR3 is TGTGCCAGCAGCTGGGGGGGGGAATCCTACGAGCAGTACTTC. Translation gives CASSWGGESYEQYF.

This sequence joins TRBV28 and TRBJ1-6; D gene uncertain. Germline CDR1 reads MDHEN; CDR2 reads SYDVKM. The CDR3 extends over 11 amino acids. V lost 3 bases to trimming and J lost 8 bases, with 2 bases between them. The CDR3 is CASSFYSPLHF. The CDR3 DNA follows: TGTGCCAGCAGTTTCTATTCACCCCTCCACTTT.

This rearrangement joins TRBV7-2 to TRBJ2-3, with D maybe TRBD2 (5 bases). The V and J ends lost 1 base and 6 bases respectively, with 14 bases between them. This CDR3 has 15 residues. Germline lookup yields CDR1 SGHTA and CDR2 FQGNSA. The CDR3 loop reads CASSLVLERWDTQYF. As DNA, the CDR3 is TGTGCCAGCAGCTTAGTACTAGAAAGGTGGGATACGCAGTATTTT.

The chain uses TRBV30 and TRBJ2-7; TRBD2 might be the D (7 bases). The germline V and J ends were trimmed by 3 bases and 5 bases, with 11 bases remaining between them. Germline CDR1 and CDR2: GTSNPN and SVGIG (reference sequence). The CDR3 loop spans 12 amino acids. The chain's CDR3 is CAWRDSGDEQYF. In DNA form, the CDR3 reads TGTGCCTGGAGGGACAGCGGGGACGAGCAGTACTTC.

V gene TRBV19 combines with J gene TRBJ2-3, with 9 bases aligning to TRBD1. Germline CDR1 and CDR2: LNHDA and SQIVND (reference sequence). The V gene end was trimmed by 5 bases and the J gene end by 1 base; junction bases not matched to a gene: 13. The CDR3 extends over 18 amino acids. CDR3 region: CASSPWTGVAFGTDTQYF. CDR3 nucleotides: TGTGCCAGTAGTCCGTGGACAGGGGTAGCCTTTGGCACAGATACGCAGTATTTT. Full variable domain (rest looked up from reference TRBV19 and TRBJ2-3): DGGITQSPKYLFRKEGQNVTLSCEQNLNHDAMYWYRQDPGQGLRLIYYSQIVNDFQKGDIAEGYSVSREKKESFPLTVTSAQKNPTAFYLCASSPWTGVAFGTDTQYFGPGTRLTVL.

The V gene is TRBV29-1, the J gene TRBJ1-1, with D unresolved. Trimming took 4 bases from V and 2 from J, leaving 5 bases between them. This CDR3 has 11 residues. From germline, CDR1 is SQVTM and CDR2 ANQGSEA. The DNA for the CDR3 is TGCAGCGTTGGGACTAACACTGAAGCTTTCTTT. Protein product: CSVGTNTEAFF.

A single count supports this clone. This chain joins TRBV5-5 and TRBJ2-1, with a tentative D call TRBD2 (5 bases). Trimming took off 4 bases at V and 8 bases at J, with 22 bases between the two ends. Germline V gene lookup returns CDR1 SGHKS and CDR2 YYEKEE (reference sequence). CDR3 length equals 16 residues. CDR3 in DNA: TGTGCCAGCAGCCGGTTTAGGCCTAGCCCAATGGATGAGCAGTTCTTC. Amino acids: CASSRFRPSPMDEQFF.

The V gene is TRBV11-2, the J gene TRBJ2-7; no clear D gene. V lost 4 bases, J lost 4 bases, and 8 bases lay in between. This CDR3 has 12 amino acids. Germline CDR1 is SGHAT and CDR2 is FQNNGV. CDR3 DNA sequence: TGTGCCAGCAGCTCGCGCGATTACGAGCAGTACTTC. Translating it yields CASSSRDYEQYF.

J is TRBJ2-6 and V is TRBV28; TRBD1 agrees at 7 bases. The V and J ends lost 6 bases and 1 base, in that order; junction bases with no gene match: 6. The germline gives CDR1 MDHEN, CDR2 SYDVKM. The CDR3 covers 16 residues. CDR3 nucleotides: TGTGCCAGCAGGACAGGGTTCACGTCTGGGGCCAACGTCCTGACTTTC. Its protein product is CASRTGFTSGANVLTF.

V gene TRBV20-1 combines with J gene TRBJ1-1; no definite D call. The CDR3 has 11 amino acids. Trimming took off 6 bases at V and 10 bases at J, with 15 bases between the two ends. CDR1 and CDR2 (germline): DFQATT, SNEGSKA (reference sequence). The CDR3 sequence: CSARSPLGAFF. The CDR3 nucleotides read TGCAGTGCCCGGAGCCCCTTGGGAGCTTTCTTT.

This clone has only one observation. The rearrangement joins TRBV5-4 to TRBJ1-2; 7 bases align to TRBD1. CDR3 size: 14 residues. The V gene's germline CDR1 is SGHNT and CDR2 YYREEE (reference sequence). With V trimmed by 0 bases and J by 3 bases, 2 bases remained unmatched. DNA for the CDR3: TGTGCCAGCAGCTTGGACACAGGGGACTATGGCTACACCTTC. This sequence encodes CASSLDTGDYGYTF.

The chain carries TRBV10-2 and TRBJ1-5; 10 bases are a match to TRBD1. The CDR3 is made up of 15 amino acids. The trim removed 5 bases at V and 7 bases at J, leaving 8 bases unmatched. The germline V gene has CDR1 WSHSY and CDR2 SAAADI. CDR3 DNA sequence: TGCGCCAGCAGTTATGACAGGGGGCATGGACAGCCCCAGCATTTT. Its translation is CASSYDRGHGQPQHF.

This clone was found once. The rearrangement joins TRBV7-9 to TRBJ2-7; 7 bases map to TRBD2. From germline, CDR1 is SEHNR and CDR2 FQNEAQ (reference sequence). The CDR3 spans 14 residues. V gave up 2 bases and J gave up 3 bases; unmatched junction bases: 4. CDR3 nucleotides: TGTGCCAGCAGCTTACCGGGAGGAGGCTACGAGCAGTACTTC. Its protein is CASSLPGGGYEQYF.

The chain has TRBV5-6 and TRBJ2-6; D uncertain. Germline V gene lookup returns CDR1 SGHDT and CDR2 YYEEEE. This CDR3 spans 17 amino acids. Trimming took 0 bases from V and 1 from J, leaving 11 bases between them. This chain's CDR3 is CASSLGALTSGANVLTF. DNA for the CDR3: TGTGCCAGCAGCTTGGGGGCCCTTACGTCTGGGGCCAACGTCCTGACTTTC.

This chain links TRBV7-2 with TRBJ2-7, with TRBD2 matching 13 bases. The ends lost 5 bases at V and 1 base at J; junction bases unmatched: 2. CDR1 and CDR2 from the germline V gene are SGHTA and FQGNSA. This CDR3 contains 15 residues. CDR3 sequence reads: CASSRTSGGSYEQYF. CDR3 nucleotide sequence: TGTGCCAGCAGCAGGACTAGCGGGGGATCCTACGAGCAGTACTTC.

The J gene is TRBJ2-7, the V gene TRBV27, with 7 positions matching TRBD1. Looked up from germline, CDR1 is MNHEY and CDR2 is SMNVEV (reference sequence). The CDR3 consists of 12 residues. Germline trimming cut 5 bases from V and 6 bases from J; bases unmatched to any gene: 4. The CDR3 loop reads CASSLTGAEQYF. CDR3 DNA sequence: TGTGCCAGCAGTCTTACAGGGGCCGAGCAGTACTTC.

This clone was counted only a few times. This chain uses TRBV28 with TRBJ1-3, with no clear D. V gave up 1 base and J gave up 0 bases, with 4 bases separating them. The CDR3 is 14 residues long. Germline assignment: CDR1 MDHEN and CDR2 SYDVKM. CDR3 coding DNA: TGTGCCAGCAGTTTATACGGCTCTGGAAACACCATATATTTT. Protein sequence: CASSLYGSGNTIYF.

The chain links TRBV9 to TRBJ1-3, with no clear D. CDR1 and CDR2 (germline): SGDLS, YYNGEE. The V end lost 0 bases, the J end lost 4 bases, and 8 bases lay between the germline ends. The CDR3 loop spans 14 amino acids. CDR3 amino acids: CASSVVGRGNTIYF. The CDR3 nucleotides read TGTGCCAGCAGCGTAGTAGGGAGAGGAAACACCATATATTTT.

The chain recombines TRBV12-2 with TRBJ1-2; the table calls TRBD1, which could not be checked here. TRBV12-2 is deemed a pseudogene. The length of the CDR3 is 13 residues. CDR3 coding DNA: TGTGCAAAACCCGAAGGGGGAGTCTATGGCTACACCTTC. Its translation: CAKPEGGVYGYTF.

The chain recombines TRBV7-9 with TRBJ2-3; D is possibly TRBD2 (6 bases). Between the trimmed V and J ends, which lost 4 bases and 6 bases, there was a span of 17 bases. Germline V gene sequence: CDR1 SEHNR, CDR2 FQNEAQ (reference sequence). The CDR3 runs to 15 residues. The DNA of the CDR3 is TGTGCCAGCAGCTCTGATCTGGAGGGGTCGGATACGCAGTATTTT. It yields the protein CASSSDLEGSDTQYF.

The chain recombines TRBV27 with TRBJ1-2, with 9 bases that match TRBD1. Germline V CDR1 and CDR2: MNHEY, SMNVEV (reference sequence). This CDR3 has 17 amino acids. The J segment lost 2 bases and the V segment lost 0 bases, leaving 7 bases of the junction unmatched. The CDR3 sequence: CASSLSRGTGINYGYTF. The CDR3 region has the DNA TGTGCCAGCAGTTTATCGAGGGGGACAGGGATAAACTATGGCTACACCTTC.

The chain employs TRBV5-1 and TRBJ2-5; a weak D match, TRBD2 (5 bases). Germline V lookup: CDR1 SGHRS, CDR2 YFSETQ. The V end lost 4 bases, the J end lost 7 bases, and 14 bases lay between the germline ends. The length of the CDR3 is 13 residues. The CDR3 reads CASSPGSGGTQYF. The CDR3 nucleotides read TGCGCCAGCAGCCCGGGGTCCGGCGGGACCCAGTACTTC.

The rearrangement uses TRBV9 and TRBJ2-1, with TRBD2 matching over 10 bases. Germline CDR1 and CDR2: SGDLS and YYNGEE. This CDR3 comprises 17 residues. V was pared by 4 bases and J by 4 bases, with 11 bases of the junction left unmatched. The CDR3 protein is CASSTSISGREYNEQFF. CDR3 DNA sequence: TGTGCCAGCAGCACCTCTATAAGCGGGAGGGAATACAATGAGCAGTTCTTC.